Listed below are T cell receptor beta chains from one sample, sequenced in a study of cytomegalovirus exposure and HLA in healthy donors. Produced via immunoSEQ multiplex PCR; TCRdb's table is partial and in-frame only. The table records hundreds of thousands of clones, over 80% of them present only once. The sample was PBMCs. The receptor set was obtained from a woman between 25 and 40 years old in good health and CMV-seropositive. Both conserved end residues are part of each CDR3. D genes are given only for firm matches. Size is stated for part of the rows, as once, few or many counts, or as a class when the clone is expanded.

V gene,J gene,clone size,D gene,CDR3 DNA,CDR3 protein
TRBV2,TRBJ1-5,.,.,TGTGCCAGCAGTGGTGATCAGCCCCAGCATTTT,CASSGDQPQHF
TRBV30,TRBJ1-1,.,TRBD1,TGTGCCTGGAGTGTCGGACAGGGGTTGACTGAAGCTTTCTTT,CAWSVGQGLTEAFF
TRBV6-4,TRBJ2-3,.,TRBD2,TGTGCCAGCAGCTTGACTAGCGGCAGCACAGATACGCAGTATTTT,CASSLTSGSTDTQYF
TRBV27,TRBJ1-2,.,TRBD1,TGTGCCAGCAGTTTCACAGGGGCGTCCTCCTACACCTTC,CASSFTGASSYTF
TRBV30,TRBJ1-5,.,.,TGTGCCTGGAGTGTAGGAGGGAATCAGCCCCAGCATTTT,CAWSVGGNQPQHF
TRBV9,TRBJ2-3,once,TRBD2,TGTGCCAGCAGTAGACTAGCGGGCACCACAGATACGCAGTATTTT,CASSRLAGTTDTQYF
TRBV29-1,TRBJ2-5,.,TRBD1,TGCAGCGTATCCGATCCAGGGGGCTTCCAAGAGACCCAGTACTTC,CSVSDPGGFQETQYF
TRBV7-9,TRBJ1-5,.,.,TGTGCCAGCAGCTTAAACGGGGGACGTCAGCCCCAGCATTTT,CASSLNGGRQPQHF
TRBV7-6,TRBJ2-7,.,.,TGTGCCAGCAGCTTAGGATCAAACTACGAGCAGTACTTC,CASSLGSNYEQYF
TRBV27,TRBJ2-7,.,.,TGTGCCAGCAGTTCGGACACCTTTTCCTACGAGCAGTACTTC,CASSSDTFSYEQYF
TRBV18,TRBJ1-1,.,.,TGTGCCAGCTCACCACGGCCAGGACAAAGCGGAACTGAAGCTTTCTTT,CASSPRPGQSGTEAFF
TRBV4-1,TRBJ2-7,few,TRBD1,TGCGCCAGCAGCGGACCGGGACAGGGGGACTACGAGCAGTACTTC,CASSGPGQGDYEQYF
TRBV19,TRBJ2-1,.,TRBD2,TGTGCCAGTAGTTCCTCCGGGACTAGTGGCCCTAATGAGCAGTTCTTC,CASSSSGTSGPNEQFF
TRBV6-5,TRBJ1-4,.,.,TGTGCCAGCAGTTACTCGATCGGCACTGGGGAAAAACTGTTTTTT,CASSYSIGTGEKLFF
TRBV11-2,TRBJ2-2,.,TRBD1,TGTGCCAGCAGCTTGACAGGGGGCGACACCGGGGAGCTGTTTTTT,CASSLTGGDTGELFF
TRBV27,TRBJ2-1,.,.,TGTGCCAGCAGTTTATCAGGGAGAAATGAGCAGTTCTTC,CASSLSGRNEQFF
TRBV30,TRBJ1-3,.,.,TGTGCCTGGAGTATCGAATCTGGAAACACCATATATTTT,CAWSIESGNTIYF
TRBV20-1,TRBJ1-2,.,TRBD1,TGCAGTGCTGACAGGGGGCCTGGCTACACCTTC,CSADRGPGYTF
TRBV11-2,TRBJ1-1,.,.,TGTGCCAGCACCACCCCGCGGGGCGAAGCTTTCTTT,CASTTPRGEAFF
TRBV9,TRBJ2-7,.,.,TGTGCCAGCAGCGTAAGTGATAGACACGAGCAGTACTTC,CASSVSDRHEQYF
TRBV5-6,TRBJ2-3,.,.,TGTGCCAGCAGCCCCAGGCATAGCACAGATACGCAGTATTTT,CASSPRHSTDTQYF
TRBV7-2,TRBJ2-7,.,.,TGTGCCAGCAGCTTAGCGGTCGGGAGCTCTTCCTACGAGCAGTACTTC,CASSLAVGSSSYEQYF
TRBV4-1,TRBJ1-4,.,.,TGCGCCAGCAGCCAAGTCAGGGTGAATGAAAAACTGTTTTTT,CASSQVRVNEKLFF
TRBV29-1,TRBJ2-7,.,TRBD1,TGCAGCGTTGGACAGGGGGCCTACGAGCAGTACTTC,CSVGQGAYEQYF
TRBV5-1,TRBJ1-2,.,.,TGCGCCAGCAGCTTGGACAGTCTCGGCTACACCTTC,CASSLDSLGYTF
TRBV6-1,TRBJ2-1,.,.,TGTGCCAGCAGCCTTAGCGAGGAGGGTTACAATGAGCAGTTCTTC,CASSLSEEGYNEQFF
TRBV19,TRBJ1-1,few,TRBD1,TGTGCCAGTAGTAAGCGGGACAGGGAGTACACTGAAGCTTTCTTT,CASSKRDREYTEAFF
TRBV11-3,TRBJ2-1,.,.,TGTGCCAGCAGCTCGCACCTCAGGGTTTCCGGCGGTGAGCAGTTCTTC,CASSSHLRVSGGEQFF
TRBV27,TRBJ2-2,.,.,TGTGCCAGCAGTTCTGGGAATGAGGCCGGGGAGCTGTTTTTT,CASSSGNEAGELFF
TRBV6-1,TRBJ1-1,.,.,TGTGCCAGCAGTGAATACAGTGAAGCTTTCTTT,CASSEYSEAFF
TRBV30,TRBJ1-1,.,TRBD1,TGTGCCTGGAGTATGCTACAGGGGAGATACCGAAACACTGAAGCTTTCTTT,CAWSMLQGRYRNTEAFF
TRBV5-6,TRBJ2-7,.,TRBD2,TGTGCCAGCAGCTTTTGGCTAGCGGGAGCCTACGAGCAGTACTTC,CASSFWLAGAYEQYF
TRBV11-3,TRBJ2-7,once,.,TGTGCCAGCAGCTTAGCGGCTAGCTACGAGCAGTACTTC,CASSLAASYEQYF
TRBV7-9,TRBJ2-7,.,.,TGTGCCAGCAGCTTAGCCGACTCCCCCTACGAGCAGTACTTC,CASSLADSPYEQYF
TRBV18,TRBJ1-2,few,.,TGTGCCAGCTCTCAGGAAAGCTACACCTTC,CASSQESYTF
TRBV5-1,TRBJ1-4,.,.,TGCGCCAGCAGCCCCTGGACAGCCCGTAATGAAAAACTGTTTTTT,CASSPWTARNEKLFF
TRBV5-1,TRBJ2-2,.,TRBD2,TGCGCCAGCAGCTTGGCCGCTAGCGGGAGGGCCTTTGGCGGGGAGCTGTTTTTT,CASSLAASGRAFGGELFF
TRBV11-2,TRBJ2-7,.,.,TGTGCCAGCAGCTTAGGAGGGGGTGTGGAGCAGTACTTC,CASSLGGGVEQYF
TRBV7-3,TRBJ1-1,.,.,TGTGCCAGCAGCTTACAACGGGGCGAGGAAGCTTTCTTT,CASSLQRGEEAFF
TRBV28,TRBJ2-1,.,.,TGTGCCAGCAGTACCGGGACCCCACCCGCCTCCTACAATGAGCAGTTCTTC,CASSTGTPPASYNEQFF
TRBV7-2,TRBJ1-2,.,.,TGTGCCAGCAGTAAAACTGCGGGGACCGACTATGGCTACACCTTC,CASSKTAGTDYGYTF
TRBV4-1,TRBJ2-3,.,.,TGCGCCAGCAGCCAAGTCCAGGGCACAGATACGCAGTATTTT,CASSQVQGTDTQYF
TRBV11-2,TRBJ2-7,.,TRBD2,TGTGCCAGCAGCTTACTAGCGGGTCCTAGGGCTCACGAGCAGTACTTC,CASSLLAGPRAHEQYF
TRBV5-1,TRBJ2-7,.,.,TGCGCCAGCAGCTTGAGGAGTAACCCAAGCTACGAGCAGTACTTC,CASSLRSNPSYEQYF
TRBV11-2,TRBJ1-1,.,.,TGTGCCAGCAGCCCGACGTTGGGCACTGAAGCTTTCTTT,CASSPTLGTEAFF
TRBV5-6,TRBJ2-3,.,TRBD1,TGTGCCAGCAGCGCCGGGACAGGGGGCACAGATACGCAGTATTTT,CASSAGTGGTDTQYF
TRBV4-1,TRBJ1-1,.,.,TGCGCCAGCAGCCAAGTTGTTCGGAGGGCTGAGAACACTGAAGCTTTCTTT,CASSQVVRRAENTEAFF
TRBV28,TRBJ2-3,.,.,TGTGCCACCCTGGGTAGCGTGGGCACAGATACGCAGTATTTT,CATLGSVGTDTQYF
TRBV2,TRBJ1-2,.,.,TGTGCCAGCAGCATGGACAACTATGGCTACACCTTC,CASSMDNYGYTF
TRBV10-1,TRBJ2-2,.,TRBD2,TGCGCCAGCAGTCGCCGCCGTTTAGCGGGAGGGACCGGGGAGCTGTTTTTT,CASSRRRLAGGTGELFF
TRBV2,TRBJ1-5,.,.,TGTGCCAGCAGAGAAAATATGGGGGTTCAGCCCCAGCATTTT,CASRENMGVQPQHF
TRBV5-4,TRBJ2-1,.,TRBD2,TGTGCCAGCAGCTTTCCAGCGGGAGGTATCAATGAGCAGTTCTTC,CASSFPAGGINEQFF
TRBV7-9,TRBJ1-1,.,.,TGTGCCAGCAGCGCCATCCCGACTGAAGCTTTCTTT,CASSAIPTEAFF
TRBV27,TRBJ2-5,.,.,TGTGCCAGCAGTTCCCTCGGACTGTCGGAGACCCAGTACTTC,CASSSLGLSETQYF